A selection of T cell receptor beta chains follows, all from one sample in a study of blood T cells in healthy people across ages. MiXCR, run by TCRdb on the 5' RACE reads, gives a single entry per CDR3 protein. Among more than 650,000 distinct CDR3 sequences listed, approximately 22% were seen once. Sequenced material: blood. The receptors stem from a man aged 65 to 85 in good health. The CDR3 runs from the conserved cysteine through the conserved F or W. Fields, in order: clone size, J gene, D gene, V gene, CDR3 protein, CDR3 DNA. A D gene is named only where the DNA matches it firmly. Size values are once, few and many counts, or a class for expanded clones, and some rows have none.

abundance: few; j_gene: TRBJ2-3; d_gene: -; v_gene: TRBV24-1; CDR3aa: CATRGEEYTDTQYF; CDR3nt: TGTGCCACCAGGGGGGAAGAGTACACAGATACGCAGTATTTT
abundance: few; j_gene: TRBJ2-7; d_gene: -; v_gene: TRBV7-2; CDR3aa: CASSLVVLYEQYF; CDR3nt: TGTGCCAGCAGCTTAGTAGTACTCTACGAGCAGTACTTC
abundance: few; j_gene: TRBJ2-5; d_gene: TRBD1; v_gene: TRBV5-1; CDR3aa: CASSSPTGKETQYF; CDR3nt: TGCGCCAGCAGCTCTCCGACAGGGAAAGAGACCCAGTACTTC
abundance: many; j_gene: TRBJ1-4; d_gene: -; v_gene: TRBV5-1; CDR3aa: CASSLGRTENEKLFF; CDR3nt: TGCGCCAGCAGCTTGGGTAGGACAGAGAATGAAAAACTGTTTTTT
abundance: -; j_gene: TRBJ1-4; d_gene: -; v_gene: TRBV6-5; CDR3aa: CASSYEAGGNEKLFF; CDR3nt: TGTGCCAGCAGTTACGAGGCGGGAGGTAATGAAAAACTGTTTTTT
abundance: -; j_gene: TRBJ2-7; d_gene: -; v_gene: TRBV6-5; CDR3aa: CASSPRARDPYEQYF; CDR3nt: TGTGCCAGCAGTCCCAGGGCCCGGGACCCCTACGAGCAGTACTTC
abundance: -; j_gene: TRBJ1-6; d_gene: -; v_gene: TRBV20-1; CDR3aa: CSARGFLAPAGSPLHF; CDR3nt: TGCAGTGCTAGAGGCTTTTTGGCCCCCGCGGGTTCACCCCTCCACTTT
abundance: -; j_gene: TRBJ1-6; d_gene: -; v_gene: TRBV7-2; CDR3aa: CASSPQGGLNNSPLHF; CDR3nt: TGTGCCAGCAGCCCACAAGGGGGGCTGAATAATTCACCCCTCCACTTT
abundance: -; j_gene: TRBJ2-5; d_gene: TRBD2; v_gene: TRBV29-1; CDR3aa: CSVGTSGAETQYF; CDR3nt: TGCAGCGTTGGGACTAGCGGGGCAGAGACCCAGTACTTC
abundance: many; j_gene: TRBJ2-3; d_gene: TRBD2; v_gene: TRBV11-2; CDR3aa: CASSLSRRTSGGLDTQYF; CDR3nt: TGTGCCAGCAGCTTATCTCGACGGACTAGCGGGGGGCTGGATACGCAGTATTTT
abundance: -; j_gene: TRBJ2-5; d_gene: TRBD1; v_gene: TRBV7-9; CDR3aa: CASSSDRSLWDQETQYF; CDR3nt: TGTGCCAGCAGCTCGGACAGGAGCCTTTGGGACCAAGAGACCCAGTACTTC
abundance: few; j_gene: TRBJ2-1; d_gene: -; v_gene: TRBV7-3; CDR3aa: CASSLVASNEQFF; CDR3nt: TGTGCCAGCAGCTTAGTGGCGTCGAATGAGCAGTTCTTC
abundance: -; j_gene: TRBJ1-2; d_gene: TRBD1; v_gene: TRBV12-3/TRBV12-4; CDR3aa: CASRDRVITNYGYTF; CDR3nt: TGTGCCAGCAGGGACAGGGTTATTACAAACTATGGCTACACCTTC
abundance: -; j_gene: TRBJ1-2; d_gene: -; v_gene: TRBV7-9; CDR3aa: CASSPPRTENYGYTF; CDR3nt: TGTGCCAGCAGCCCACCAAGGACAGAAAACTATGGCTACACCTTC
abundance: -; j_gene: TRBJ2-5; d_gene: TRBD1; v_gene: TRBV2; CDR3aa: CASSEDVAGGGETQYF; CDR3nt: TGTGCCAGCAGTGAAGATGTGGCAGGGGGCGGAGAGACCCAGTACTTC
abundance: few; j_gene: TRBJ1-1; d_gene: TRBD1; v_gene: TRBV3-1; CDR3aa: CASSQVGQGVEAFF; CDR3nt: TGTGCCAGCAGCCAAGTGGGACAGGGTGTTGAAGCTTTCTTT
abundance: -; j_gene: TRBJ1-2; d_gene: -; v_gene: TRBV29-1; CDR3aa: CSDQGNYGYTF; CDR3nt: TGCAGCGACCAGGGAAACTATGGCTACACCTTC
abundance: few; j_gene: TRBJ2-5; d_gene: TRBD2; v_gene: TRBV6-2/TRBV6-3; CDR3aa: CASSYIGGGPIKTQYF; CDR3nt: TGTGCCAGCAGTTATATCGGGGGAGGGCCGATTAAGACCCAGTACTTC
abundance: many; j_gene: TRBJ2-7; d_gene: -; v_gene: TRBV12-3/TRBV12-4; CDR3aa: CASSLEGGEQYF; CDR3nt: TGTGCCAGCAGTTTAGAGGGGGGCGAGCAGTACTTC
abundance: -; j_gene: TRBJ2-3; d_gene: TRBD2; v_gene: TRBV27; CDR3aa: CASKLGSGGMNTQYF; CDR3nt: TGTGCCAGCAAGCTGGGGAGCGGGGGTATGAATACGCAGTATTTT
abundance: -; j_gene: TRBJ2-1; d_gene: TRBD1; v_gene: TRBV11-2; CDR3aa: CASSLDRLYNEQFF; CDR3nt: TGTGCCAGCAGCTTGGACAGGTTGTACAATGAGCAGTTCTTC
abundance: -; j_gene: TRBJ1-5; d_gene: -; v_gene: TRBV20-1; CDR3aa: CSARDRLGFSNQPQHF; CDR3nt: TGCAGTGCTAGAGATCGGCTGGGGTTTAGCAATCAGCCCCAGCATTTT
abundance: few; j_gene: TRBJ1-5; d_gene: -; v_gene: TRBV2; CDR3aa: CASRLTGNQPQHF; CDR3nt: TGTGCCAGCAGACTCACAGGGAATCAGCCCCAGCATTTT
abundance: few; j_gene: TRBJ2-5; d_gene: -; v_gene: TRBV7-9; CDR3aa: CASSRTTQETQYF; CDR3nt: TGTGCCAGCAGCCGGACTACTCAAGAGACCCAGTACTTC
abundance: many; j_gene: TRBJ2-1; d_gene: TRBD2; v_gene: TRBV11-2; CDR3aa: CASSQLAGGHPEQFF; CDR3nt: TGTGCCAGCAGCCAACTAGCGGGGGGCCACCCTGAGCAGTTCTTC
abundance: -; j_gene: TRBJ1-1; d_gene: -; v_gene: TRBV4-1; CDR3aa: CASSQGGVVNTEAFF; CDR3nt: TGCGCCAGCAGCCAAGGGGGGGTCGTGAACACTGAAGCTTTCTTT
abundance: -; j_gene: TRBJ2-6; d_gene: -; v_gene: TRBV7-2; CDR3aa: CASSVSGWTRLASGANVLTF; CDR3nt: TGTGCCAGCAGCGTGTCCGGGTGGACAAGGCTTGCCTCTGGGGCCAACGTCCTGACTTTC
abundance: many; j_gene: TRBJ2-5; d_gene: -; v_gene: TRBV20-1; CDR3aa: CSARVAGQETQYF; CDR3nt: TGCAGTGCTAGAGTGGCAGGACAAGAGACCCAGTACTTC
abundance: few; j_gene: TRBJ1-6; d_gene: TRBD1; v_gene: TRBV6-6; CDR3aa: CASSYPGTGTNSPLHF; CDR3nt: TGTGCCAGCAGTTACCCGGGGACAGGGACGAATTCACCCCTCCACTTT
abundance: many; j_gene: TRBJ2-7; d_gene: TRBD1; v_gene: TRBV7-2; CDR3aa: CASSLATGGYEQYF; CDR3nt: TGTGCCAGCAGCTTAGCGACAGGGGGCTACGAGCAGTACTTC
abundance: few; j_gene: TRBJ1-6; d_gene: -; v_gene: TRBV10-2; CDR3aa: CASSDLPSRLHF; CDR3nt: TGCGCCAGCAGTGACCTCCCCTCTCGCCTCCACTTT
abundance: few; j_gene: TRBJ2-3; d_gene: -; v_gene: TRBV18; CDR3aa: CASSPYVYTDTQYF; CDR3nt: TGTGCCAGCTCACCATACGTTTACACAGATACGCAATATTTT
abundance: -; j_gene: TRBJ1-1; d_gene: -; v_gene: TRBV7-8; CDR3aa: CASSFPGQNTEAFF; CDR3nt: TGTGCCAGCAGCTTTCCGGGGCAGAACACTGAAGCTTTCTTT
abundance: few; j_gene: TRBJ2-2; d_gene: TRBD2; v_gene: TRBV3-1; CDR3aa: CASSQREVLGELFF; CDR3nt: TGTGCCAGCAGCCAACGGGAGGTTCTCGGGGAGCTGTTTTTT
abundance: few; j_gene: TRBJ2-2; d_gene: TRBD1; v_gene: TRBV7-9; CDR3aa: CASSMGQVNTGELFF; CDR3nt: TGTGCCAGCAGCATGGGACAGGTGAACACCGGGGAGCTGTTTTTT
abundance: many; j_gene: TRBJ2-3; d_gene: TRBD2; v_gene: TRBV20-1; CDR3aa: CSAIGAGGVTDTQYF; CDR3nt: TGCAGTGCCATAGGGGCGGGGGGAGTAACAGATACGCAGTATTTT
abundance: few; j_gene: TRBJ2-5; d_gene: -; v_gene: TRBV5-1; CDR3aa: CASSSQQGGQTQYF; CDR3nt: TGCGCCAGCAGCTCCCAACAGGGAGGGCAGACCCAGTACTTC
abundance: -; j_gene: TRBJ2-5; d_gene: -; v_gene: TRBV7-9; CDR3aa: CASSPRRDPLQETQYF; CDR3nt: TGTGCCAGCAGCCCACGCCGGGATCCCCTTCAGGAGACCCAGTACTTC
abundance: few; j_gene: TRBJ2-3; d_gene: -; v_gene: TRBV20-1; CDR3aa: CSARDSLGAGNTQYF; CDR3nt: TGCAGTGCTAGAGATAGTCTAGGGGCGGGGAATACGCAGTATTTT
abundance: -; j_gene: TRBJ2-3; d_gene: -; v_gene: TRBV4-3; CDR3aa: CASSQVGRVTDTQYF; CDR3nt: TGCGCCAGCAGCCAAGTGGGCAGGGTCACAGATACGCAGTATTTT
abundance: -; j_gene: TRBJ2-7; d_gene: -; v_gene: TRBV29-1; CDR3aa: CSVTDSHEQYF; CDR3nt: TGCAGCGTCACTGACAGCCACGAGCAGTACTTC
abundance: many; j_gene: TRBJ1-4; d_gene: -; v_gene: TRBV20-1; CDR3aa: CSAREDGATNEKLFF; CDR3nt: TGCAGTGCTAGAGAAGACGGAGCAACTAATGAAAAACTGTTTTTT
abundance: few; j_gene: TRBJ1-2; d_gene: -; v_gene: TRBV5-1; CDR3aa: CASSLVVPQRDGYTF; CDR3nt: TGCGCCAGCAGCTTGGTCGTACCACAGCGAGATGGCTACACCTTC
abundance: few; j_gene: TRBJ1-6; d_gene: -; v_gene: TRBV12-3/TRBV12-4; CDR3aa: CASSLSTSPLHF; CDR3nt: TGTGCCAGCAGTTTGTCCACTTCACCCCTCCACTTT
abundance: -; j_gene: TRBJ2-5; d_gene: -; v_gene: TRBV7-9; CDR3aa: CASSESGLETQYF; CDR3nt: TGTGCCAGCAGCGAGTCGGGGCTGGAGACCCAGTACTTC
abundance: few; j_gene: TRBJ1-4; d_gene: -; v_gene: TRBV20-1; CDR3aa: CSASSDSYEKLFF; CDR3nt: TGCAGTGCTAGCAGCGATTCGTATGAAAAACTGTTTTTT
abundance: -; j_gene: TRBJ1-2; d_gene: TRBD1; v_gene: TRBV20-1; CDR3aa: CSATEGGQGGYGYTF; CDR3nt: TGCAGTGCTACGGAGGGGGGACAGGGGGGCTATGGCTACACCTTC
abundance: -; j_gene: TRBJ1-4; d_gene: -; v_gene: TRBV12-3/TRBV12-4; CDR3aa: CASTQGGEKLFF; CDR3nt: TGTGCCAGCACCCAGGGTGGTGAAAAACTGTTTTTT
abundance: -; j_gene: TRBJ2-3; d_gene: -; v_gene: TRBV12-3/TRBV12-4; CDR3aa: CASSQGGKAWDTQYF; CDR3nt: TGTGCCAGCAGTCAAGGGGGAAAAGCATGGGATACGCAGTATTTT
abundance: few; j_gene: TRBJ2-7; d_gene: -; v_gene: TRBV7-9; CDR3aa: CASSSSKGEQYF; CDR3nt: TGTGCCAGCAGCTCGTCAAAGGGCGAGCAGTACTTC